Below, 5 T cell receptor beta chains from the same sample are listed, as sequenced in a study of cytomegalovirus exposure and HLA in healthy donors (dated by TCRdb to between 2016 and 2019). Libraries were built with the immunoSEQ multiplex PCR assay. The immuneACCESS repertoire file appears here via TCRdb, limited to in-frame rearrangements. These files lack a portion of the clones; in checked studies, under half of the deficit traces to unresolved V genes, and the cause of the others is not known. This sample has about 240,000 clones in its table, and around 86% of those were observed once. The biggest ten clones account for 1% to 1.5% of the sample. Input material: PBMCs. These receptors all come from a woman in her twenties or thirties in good health and CMV-seropositive.

V gene TRBV10-1 combines with J gene TRBJ2-3, with TRBD2 identical over 8 bases. Trimming took 4 bases from V and 8 from J; bases not matched to a gene: 8. The CDR3 is 14 residues long. Germline loops: CDR1 WNHNN, CDR2 SYGVQD (reference sequence). The CDR3 loop reads CASSAGGTSGTQYF. The CDR3 DNA reads as TGCGCCAGCAGTGCGGGAGGGACCTCCGGTACGCAGTATTTT.

This clone came up a few times. The sample holds other DNA sequences that translate to the same CDR3. The chain joins TRBV19 to TRBJ1-2; the D is unclear. The CDR3 has 12 amino acids. Germline CDR1 reads LNHDA; CDR2 reads SQIVND (reference sequence). V lost 5 bases and J lost 2, with 6 bases in between. CDR3 bases: TGTGCCAGTAGTGTGCGGAACTATGGCTACACCTTC. It encodes CASSVRNYGYTF.

In this sample, this clone turned up once. The chain recombines TRBV18 with TRBJ1-3; tentatively, D is TRBD1 (5 bases). The germline CDR1 and CDR2 sequences are KGHSH and LQKENI. The CDR3 has 15 residues. Between the trimmed V and J ends, which lost 3 bases and 0 bases, there was a span of 9 bases. CDR3 coding DNA: TGTGCCAGCTCACCCGACAGTAGCTCTGGAAACACCATATATTTT. Amino acids: CASSPDSSSGNTIYF.

This clone was counted once. The rearrangement links TRBV30 to TRBJ2-7; 13 bases fit TRBD2. V was clipped by 4 bases and J by 4 bases; unmatched bases: 1. Germline assignment: CDR1 GTSNPN and CDR2 SVGIG (reference sequence). This CDR3 has 13 amino acids. The CDR3 sequence is CAWTTSGGYEQYF. DNA of the CDR3: TGTGCCTGGACGACTAGCGGGGGGTACGAGCAGTACTTC.

The gene calls are TRBV11-2 and TRBJ2-7; the match to TRBD2 covers 7 bases. Losses at the gene ends were 4 bases for V and 0 bases for J; bases not matched to a gene: 6. Per germline, CDR1 SGHAT and CDR2 FQNNGV. CDR3 length: 15 amino acids. The CDR3 here is CASSSWGGSSYEQYF. In nucleotides, the CDR3 is TGTGCCAGCAGCTCATGGGGGGGGAGCTCCTACGAGCAGTACTTC.